This TCR beta chain was recorded in a study of blood T cells in healthy people across ages. Points from the study as a whole: Across the age range, TCR beta diversity per million T cells fell in a roughly linear way. In the absence of known donor CMV status, changes in expanded clonotypes were possibly confounded.

Total RNA was isolated from each sample in quantities of at least 6 micrograms. This clonotype appeared once. Its antigen remains unidentified. At one boundary the junction diverges from the germline segment, which might be a read error. This CDR3 comprises 15 residues. In germline, CDR1 is SGDLS, CDR2 YYNGEE. Next came a second PCR, run for roughly 6 to 11 cycles, which used a sample-barcoded 5' primer along with a J-beta primer mix. One entry per CDR3 protein, called by TCRdb with MiXCR from the 5' RACE reads. The data contain 1,800,000 or so distinct CDR3 sequences, roughly two fifths of them singletons.

This sequence originates from a human donor in good health. Material: blood. The chain links TRBV9 to TRBJ1-5, with D tentatively TRBD1 (5 bases). The CDR3 loop reads CASSVGGGSSQPQHF. CDR3 sequence (DNA): TGTGCCAGCAGCGTAGGTGGGGGGAGCAGTCAGCCCCAGCATTTT.